The next 14 T cell receptor beta chains were all read from a single sample in a study of neurological immune-mediated disorders (dated by TCRdb to 2018 to 2020). Library preparation used 5' RACE. The data were produced on an Illumina HiSeq 2500. The raw public reads went through TCRdb reprocessing: fastp at Q25, MiXCR clone calling, in-frame beta chains kept. Identical CDR3 proteins give one entry, which carries the most common genes and DNA. The sample table lists roughly 52,000 distinct CDR3 sequences, around 4% of them with a count of one. The ten largest clones take up 6.5% of the sample. Source material: PBMCs. These receptor sequences come from a man between 60 and 75 years old with multiple sclerosis.

This clonotype was seen repeatedly, ten times or more. V is TRBV29-1 and J is TRBJ1-4; D gene ambiguous. Germline-derived CDR1 and CDR2 are SQVTM and ANQGSEA. The CDR3 is 12 residues long. V lost 4 bases, J lost 7 bases, and 10 bases lay in between. The chain's CDR3 is CSVGGRSEKLFF. Written as DNA, the CDR3 is TGCAGCGTTGGGGGTCGGAGTGAAAAACTGTTTTTT.

There are many counts of this clonotype. J is TRBJ2-3 and V is TRBV7-9; perhaps TRBD1 as D (6 bases). CDR3 length: 14 residues. Germline V CDR1 and CDR2: SEHNR, FQNEAQ (reference sequence). V was pared by 4 bases and J by 4 bases, with 12 bases between. The DNA for the CDR3 is TGTGCCAGCAGCTCACAGGGTCTCGCAGATACGCAGTATTTT. Translating it yields CASSSQGLADTQYF.

This clonotype was picked up a small number of times. The V call is TRBV30, the J call TRBJ2-7; 13 bases match TRBD2. V shed 0 bases and J 6 bases; nucleotides not matched to a gene: 11. CDR1 and CDR2 (germline): GTSNPN, SVGIG (reference sequence). This CDR3 region has 17 residues. CDR3 DNA sequence: TGTGCCTGGAGTGTAAAACAACTAGCGGGAGGGCCGGGCGAGCAGTACTTC. It encodes CAWSVKQLAGGPGEQYF.

To note about this clonotype: A much larger clone sits a single nucleotide away, making a read error possible. This chain connects TRBV5-1 to TRBJ2-3; D unresolved. The CDR3 contains 14 residues. CDR1 is SGHRS, CDR2 YFSETQ, per germline. The CDR3 nucleotides read TGCGCCAGCAGCTTGGCCAACCCAGAAGATACGCAGAATTTT. Its translation is CASSLANPEDTQNF.

In its sample, this clonotype was seen many times. The chain recombines TRBV10-1 with TRBJ2-1, with TRBD2 matching over 12 bases. Germline loops: CDR1 WNHNN, CDR2 SYGVQD (reference sequence). CDR3 length: 14 amino acids. V shed 4 bases, J shed 14 bases, and the junction held 9 bases outside the gene matches. CDR3 coding DNA: TGCGCCAGCAGTGGAGGACTAGCGGGATCTGAAAAGTTCTTC. The encoded protein is CASSGGLAGSEKFF.

This clonotype has more than one count but fewer than ten. V and J are TRBV10-3 and TRBJ2-6; D perhaps matches TRBD2 (6 bases). CDR3 size: 15 residues. V was shortened by 7 bases and J by 4 bases, with 14 bases between the two germline ends. The germline gives CDR1 ENHRY, CDR2 SYGVKD. CDR3 sequence: CAINDGGRGANVLTF. In nucleotides, the CDR3 is TGTGCCATCAATGACGGTGGGAGGGGGGCCAACGTCCTGACTTTC.

This clonotype was observed at least ten times. This chain links TRBV9 with TRBJ2-3, with TRBD1 matching 8 bases. CDR1 is SGDLS and CDR2 is YYNGEE in the germline V gene. V lost 1 base, J lost 5 bases, and 12 bases stayed unmatched. CDR3 length equals 17 residues. CDR3 nucleotide sequence: TGTGCCAGCAGCGTAATTAAATCGGCAGGGGGCATAGATACGCAGTATTTT. This sequence encodes CASSVIKSAGGIDTQYF.

About this clonotype: A read error is possible here, since a much larger clone lies one base away. The chain couples TRBV20-1 to TRBJ2-7; a weak D match, TRBD2 (5 bases). The CDR3 runs to 13 residues. CDR1 and CDR2 from the germline V gene are DFQATT and SNEGSKA (reference sequence). Trimming removed 4 bases from V and 6 bases from J, with 16 bases in between. CDR3 DNA: TGCAGTGCTACCAGAAAGGGAGCCGGCGAGCAGTACTTC. This translates into CSATRKGAGEQYF.

This clonotype appeared many times. The rearrangement links TRBV12-3 or TRBV12-4 to TRBJ2-7, with unresolved D. Trimming cost V 5 bases and J 2 bases, with 13 bases left between them. This CDR3 is built from 14 residues. The CDR3 DNA sequence: TGTGCCAGCAGTCCCTTTGGCAGCACCTACGAGCAGTACTTC. Translated, it gives CASSPFGSTYEQYF.

This clonotype was seen only a few times. The chain couples TRBV20-1 to TRBJ1-6; D unclear. The germline gives CDR1 DFQATT, CDR2 SNEGSKA (reference sequence). The V end was cut by 3 bases, the J end by 7 bases, with 13 bases between. The CDR3 is 14 residues long. CDR3 DNA sequence: TGCAGTGCTAGGGCGGGGTCTCTCAATTCACCCCTCCACTTT. It specifies CSARAGSLNSPLHF.

This clonotype showed up just a few times. A much larger clonotype is one base distant, so this may be a read error. V and J are TRBV5-1 and TRBJ1-1; 7 nucleotides align to TRBD1. Trimming cost V 4 bases and J 6 bases; bases outside gene matches: 9. This CDR3 is built from 14 residues. Germline values: CDR1 SGHRS, CDR2 YFSETQ. The CDR3 here is CASSTRKGAAEAFF. In nucleotides, the CDR3 is TGCGCCAGCAGCACCCGAAAGGGGGCTGCTGAAGCTTTCTTT.

In this sample, this clonotype is medium-sized (0.01 to 0.1%). The V gene is TRBV20-1, the J gene TRBJ2-7, with 10 bases fitting TRBD2. This CDR3 contains 14 residues. CDR1 is DFQATT and CDR2 is SNEGSKA in the germline V gene (reference sequence). V shed 2 bases, J shed 2 bases, and the junction held 3 bases outside the gene matches. CDR3 loop: CSARNLAGAYEQYF. The CDR3 DNA reads as TGCAGTGCTAGAAATCTAGCGGGAGCCTACGAGCAGTACTTC.

This clonotype was seen repeatedly, ten times or more. The J gene is TRBJ2-1, the V gene TRBV27; 11 positions match TRBD2. J was trimmed by 7 bases and V by 7 bases; bases with no gene match: 3. CDR3 length equals 13 residues. CDR1 MNHEY and CDR2 SMNVEV come from the germline V gene (reference sequence). The CDR3 protein is CASMLAGGNEQFF. Here the CDR3 DNA reads TGTGCCAGCATGCTAGCGGGAGGTAATGAGCAGTTCTTC.

Concerning this clonotype itself: A clone one base away is much larger, so this may be a read error. This sequence joins TRBV24-1 and TRBJ2-3, with 8 bases aligning to TRBD2. Per germline, CDR1 KGHDR and CDR2 SFDVKD. The CDR3 has 14 residues. DNA of the CDR3: TGTGCCACCAGTGTTAGCGGGATTGCAGATAAGCAGTATTTT. This translates into CATSVSGIADKQYF.